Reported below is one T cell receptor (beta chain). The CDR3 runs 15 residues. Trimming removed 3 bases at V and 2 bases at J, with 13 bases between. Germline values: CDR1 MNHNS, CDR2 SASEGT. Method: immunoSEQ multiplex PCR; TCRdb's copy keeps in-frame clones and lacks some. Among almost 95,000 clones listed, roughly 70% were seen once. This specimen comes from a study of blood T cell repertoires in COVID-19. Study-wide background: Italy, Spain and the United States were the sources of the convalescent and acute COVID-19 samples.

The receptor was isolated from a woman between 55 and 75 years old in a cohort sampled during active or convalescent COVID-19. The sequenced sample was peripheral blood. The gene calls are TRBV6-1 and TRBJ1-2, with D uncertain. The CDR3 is CASSDPIRGNYGYTF. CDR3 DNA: TGTGCCAGCAGTGATCCCATCAGAGGGAACTATGGCTACACCTTC.